This T cell receptor beta chain was retrieved from a study of blood T cell repertoires in COVID-19 (TCRdb year 2020). For the study in its entirety: Samples from collaborators originated in the United States, Italy and Spain and spanned both the acute and convalescent phases of COVID-19. The repertoires were made available in a free public database intended to serve as a resource for research on the immune response to SARS-CoV-2. Samples were obtained from the ongoing ImmuneRACE study (first 160 participants) and from 1,000 to 1,500 subjects provided by 6 global collaborators. The dataset comprised deeply sampled blood TCRbeta repertoires from subjects exposed to, actively infected with, or recovered from COVID-19. The sample metadata nearly always contained a de-identified subject ID, COVID-19 status, age in years and sex. Where HLA class I and class II types were available, the types were taken from metadata supplied by the sample provider, not from assay-based typing. The material from the prospective study consisted of cDNA or gDNA derived from T cells, B-cell-depleted T cells, or PBMCs.

Results and caveats for the whole study, not just this receptor: The amount of clinical and demographic metadata varied by source and participant and was provided uncurated.

TCRbeta CDR3 regions were amplified from genomic DNA using the immunoSEQ Assay, a bias-controlled multiplex PCR. The study's processing was this. Within the assay, amplification of reference gene primers was used to estimate how many nucleated cells each sample contained. Sequence reads were collapsed and filtered to measure the absolute abundance of every unique TCRbeta CDR3 rearrangement. Productive Simpson clonality was computed per sample as the square root of Simpson's diversity index over productive rearrangements. TCRdb retrieved this table from immuneACCESS and kept in-frame rearrangements only. Not all clones are present; in checked studies, unresolved V genes account for under half, and no reason is known for the remainder. V and J calls and clone size are those listed in that table; D and trimming were worked out from the DNA. This sample is represented by some 250,000 clones; approximately 90% of them were singletons. The ten largest clones capture around 0.91% of the sample.

V sheds 4 bases and J sheds 5 bases, leaving 14 bases between their ends. CDR1 and CDR2 are drawn from the germline V gene: SGHDN, FVKESK. From the cysteine through the phenylalanine, the CDR3 covers 15 amino acids. The retained sequence is limited to the CDR3, 45 bases, with the frame set at the first base. Samples from volunteer blood donors who had recovered from COVID-19 were contributed by a second Seattle source. Collaborating institutions collected whole blood in K2EDTA tubes following their own protocols. For TCRbeta analysis, collaborators shipped samples as frozen whole blood, isolated PBMCs, or DNA extracted from either of those sample types. With regard to this clone: The specificity of this receptor is unknown. No base quality information exists; no much larger clone differs at one position.

This clonotype was sampled from a woman aged 40 to 49 who had recovered from COVID-19. Here the chain combines TRBV14 and TRBJ2-2; the D gene identity is not certain. The sequenced sample was peripheral blood. The CDR3 region reads CASSPRPGNTGELFF. Read as DNA, the sequence is TGTGCCAGCAGCCCCCGCCCAGGCAATACCGGGGAGCTGTTTTTT.